The clone carrying this TCR beta chain occurred once. Its matching antigen is unknown. The record originates from a study of cytomegalovirus exposure and HLA in healthy donors. For the study at large: Roughly 80 million unique TCRs from HLA-typed donors made up an early data release.

V was shortened by 4 bases and J by 3 bases, with 19 bases between the two germline ends. The CDR3 has 17 residues. The germline gives CDR1 MDHEN, CDR2 SYDVKM. Notes on the study in general: In vitro checks showed that a few CMV-associated chains really do target CMV antigens. The investigators catalogued 150 to 200 TCR beta chains as cytomegalovirus-associated. Excluded were some V segments that proved indistinguishable, including TRBV6-2 and TRBV6-3.

PCR involved 60 Vbeta and 13 Jbeta primers. TCRdb's copy holds only in-frame clones and misses some; the assay was immunoSEQ multiplex PCR. The sample contains around 190,000 clones, nearly 80% of which appear only once. This clonotype originated in a female donor in good health and CMV-seronegative. The material sequenced was PBMCs. V is TRBV28 and J is TRBJ1-3; possibly TRBD1 for D (6 bases). The CDR3 DNA reads as TGTGCCAGCAGTTCCCCCAGTCGGGGGGCTTATGGAAACACCATATATTTT. It codes for CASSSPSRGAYGNTIYF.